A selection of T cell receptor beta chains follows, all from one sample in a study of T cells after yellow fever vaccination. A single record per CDR3 protein comes from TCRdb applying MiXCR to the 5' RACE reads. The data show under 600,000 distinct CDR3 sequences, less than 25% seen once. Material: PBMCs, obtained approximately 22 days after the first yellow fever vaccination. All receptors derive from a man aged 18 to 30 who received the YFV17D yellow fever vaccine. Each CDR3 is given without its conserved first and last residue.

V gene	CDR3 protein
TRBV5-1	ASSLSLRVERRSNTEAF
TRBV12-3/TRBV12-4	ASSSPRGAYEQY
TRBV27	ASSSGLVGTDTQY
TRBV6-5	ASSYFTGYEQY
TRBV20-1	SARDRPSGGYT
TRBV10-3	AGRERHDRVEAF
TRBV29-1	SYEGAGELF
TRBV4-2	ASSPQGTLMNTEAF
TRBV29-1	SARVLDRASTDTQY
TRBV6-2/TRBV6-3	ASSRTDFYGYT
TRBV20-1	SLPGIPTDTQY
TRBV5-8	ASTGGFPNQPQH
TRBV20-1	SAPRRGLAYNEQF
TRBV12-3/TRBV12-4	ASSLGAAYGYT
TRBV12-3/TRBV12-4	ASTLPGTYNEQF
TRBV5-8	ASSFFPSGSH